Below, 27 T cell receptor beta chains from the same sample are listed, as sequenced in a study of blood T cells in healthy people across ages. The authors ran a second PCR of roughly 6 to 12 cycles using a sample-barcoded 5' primer and a J-beta primer mix. TCRdb re-called the 5' RACE reads with MiXCR, one entry per CDR3 protein. Of about 670,000 distinct CDR3 sequences in the sample, roughly 43% were seen once. Sequencing was done on a sample of blood. The receptors stem from a man at least 80 years old in good health.

V gene TRBV3-1 combines with J gene TRBJ2-3; 7 bases align to TRBD2. Germline V gives CDR1 LGHDT, CDR2 YNNKEL (reference sequence). The junction had 9 bases not matched to a gene; V was cut back by 0 bases and J by 6 bases. This CDR3 is 16 amino acids long. CDR3 nucleotides: TGTGCCAGCAGCCAAGATTGGGGGGAGGGCGTCGATACGCAGTATTTT. It yields the protein CASSQDWGEGVDTQYF.

There are a few counts of this clonotype. The V gene is TRBV28, the J gene TRBJ2-7, with TRBD2 matching 9 bases. V dropped 7 bases and J dropped 2; count of bases not matched to a gene: 12. Germline V CDR1 and CDR2: MDHEN, SYDVKM. The CDR3 length is 16 residues. As DNA, the CDR3 is TGTGCCAGCACCAGATTTAGCGGGAGTTCCCCCTACGAGCAGTACTTC. This sequence encodes CASTRFSGSSPYEQYF.

The rearrangement uses TRBV27 and TRBJ1-1; D not certain. The germline V gene has CDR1 MNHEY and CDR2 SMNVEV (reference sequence). V dropped 8 bases and J dropped 1 base, with 8 bases sitting between them. The CDR3 length is 12 residues. Here the CDR3 DNA reads TGTGCCAGCTATAAGGGGAACACTGAAGCTTTCTTT. This encodes CASYKGNTEAFF.

This chain joins TRBV7-8 and TRBJ1-1; a possible D gene is TRBD1 (6 bases). Germline values: CDR1 SGHVS, CDR2 FQNEAQ. V was pared by 1 base and J by 1 base, with 7 bases between. The CDR3 contains 14 residues. The CDR3 here is CASSLEGGNTEAFF. The CDR3, as DNA: TGTGCCAGCAGCTTAGAGGGGGGGAACACTGAAGCTTTCTTT.

Comments on this clonotype: A much larger clone sits a single nucleotide away, making a read error possible. The rearrangement links TRBV7-2 to TRBJ2-5; D perhaps matches TRBD2 (5 bases). V was pared by 3 bases and J by 11 bases, with 19 bases between. CDR3 size: 14 residues. Germline V CDR1 and CDR2: SGHTA, FQGNSA. The CDR3 protein is CASSFRGSYNEQYF. The CDR3 DNA reads as TGTGCCAGCAGCTTCCGGGGTTCGTACAATGAGCAGTACTTC. The variable domain in full, with the rest retrieved from reference TRBV7-2 and TRBJ2-5, is GAGVSQSPSNKVTEKGKDVELRCDPISGHTALYWYRQSLGQGLEFLIYFQGNSAPDKSGLPSDRFSAERTGGSVSTLTIQRTQQEDSAVYLCASSFRGSYNEQYFGPGTRLLVL.

The genes are TRBV6-5 and TRBJ2-3; weak D call: TRBD1 (7 bases). V shed 2 bases and J shed 1 base, with 19 bases lying between them. Germline CDR1 is MNHEY and CDR2 is SVGAGI. This CDR3 region has 18 residues. CDR3 residues: CASSYGQRRGLGTDTQYF. CDR3 DNA sequence: TGTGCCAGCAGTTACGGTCAGCGGAGGGGGCTTGGCACAGATACGCAGTATTTT.

This clonotype was counted at least ten times. The J gene is TRBJ2-1, the V gene TRBV29-1; 8 nucleotides match TRBD1. V shed 5 bases, J shed 9 bases, and the junction held 3 bases outside the gene matches. There are 11 residues in the CDR3. CDR1 is SQVTM and CDR2 is ANQGSEA in the germline V gene. The CDR3 sequence is CSVLTGGEQFF. In DNA, the CDR3 is TGCAGCGTTCTTACAGGGGGTGAGCAGTTCTTC.

The rearrangement joins TRBV7-2 to TRBJ1-6, with TRBD1 matching 7 bases. V gave up 6 bases and J gave up 8 bases; unmatched junction bases: 10. The CDR3 runs to 15 residues. Germline assignment: CDR1 SGHTA and CDR2 FQGNSA. The CDR3 DNA sequence: TGTGCCAGCAGACCCGTTCAGGGGGTTCATTCACCCCTCCACTTT. This translates into CASRPVQGVHSPLHF.

CDR3 in amino acids: CASSLDTPDTQYF. The CDR3 DNA reads TGTGCCAGCAGCTTAGATACCCCGGATACGCAGTATTTT. V gene TRBV11-2 combines with J gene TRBJ2-3, with D unclear. The CDR3 has 13 amino acids. V was shortened by 0 bases and J by 6 bases, with 7 bases between the two germline ends. Germline V gene data show CDR1 as SGHAT and CDR2 as FQNNGV.

The sample holds many counts of this clonotype. The rearrangement uses TRBV7-2 and TRBJ2-3; 13 bases agree with TRBD2. The germline CDR1 and CDR2 sequences are SGHTA and FQGNSA. V dropped 1 base and J dropped 4; count of bases not matched to a gene: 2. The CDR3 sequence is 16 residues long. CDR3 protein: CASSLGLAGGADTQYF. CDR3 sequence (DNA): TGTGCCAGCAGCTTAGGACTAGCGGGGGGCGCAGATACGCAGTATTTT.

This clonotype was seen only a few times. This chain connects TRBV20-1 to TRBJ2-5; TRBD2 might be the D (6 bases). The CDR3 loop spans 14 amino acids. Germline CDR1 and CDR2: DFQATT and SNEGSKA (reference sequence). The germline V and J ends were trimmed by 3 bases and 5 bases, with 16 bases remaining between them. CDR3 protein: CSASPPEEGETQYF. CDR3 nucleotide sequence: TGCAGTGCTAGCCCCCCGGAGGAGGGGGAGACCCAGTACTTC.

Many counts were recorded for this clonotype. This sequence joins TRBV20-1 and TRBJ2-3; D is possibly TRBD1 or TRBD2 (5 bases each). Between the trimmed V and J ends, which lost 5 bases and 6 bases, there was a span of 15 bases. This CDR3 comprises 13 residues. Germline V gene data show CDR1 as DFQATT and CDR2 as SNEGSKA (reference sequence). The CDR3 loop is CSASGDLGDTQYF. In DNA, the CDR3 is TGCAGTGCTTCCGGGGACCTCGGTGATACGCAGTATTTT.

The chain carries TRBV6-2 or TRBV6-3 and TRBJ2-1, with 9 bases that match TRBD2. Germline V gives CDR1 MNHEY, CDR2 SVGEGT. The CDR3 totals 15 residues. Trimming at V came to 6 bases and at J to 5 bases, leaving 8 bases not matched to a gene. Here the CDR3 reads CASRLLAGGHNEQFF. DNA for the CDR3: TGTGCCAGCAGGCTCCTGGCGGGGGGGCACAATGAGCAGTTCTTC.

This clonotype has only a few counts. The chain combines TRBV7-9 with TRBJ1-6; D call uncertain. CDR1 is SEHNR and CDR2 is FQNEAQ in the germline V gene (reference sequence). The CDR3 runs 13 residues. V shed 2 bases and J shed 9 bases, with 8 bases lying between them. CDR3 sequence: CASSLLESSPLHF. DNA of the CDR3: TGTGCCAGCAGCTTACTTGAGAGTTCACCCCTCCACTTT.

This clonotype showed up just a few times. A much bigger clone sits one base away, suggesting this may be a read error. The V call is TRBV6-1, the J call TRBJ2-5, with 8 bases matching TRBD2. Germline V CDR1 and CDR2: MNHNS, SASEGT. The CDR3 is made up of 16 amino acids. V lost 3 bases, J lost 5 bases, and 11 bases stayed unmatched. The chain's CDR3 is CASSETVRGGGETQYF. CDR3 nucleotide sequence: TGTGCCAGCAGTGAGACTGTTCGGGGGGGCGGGGAGACCCAGTACTTC.

This chain connects TRBV20-1 to TRBJ1-2; D uncertain. The CDR3 runs 12 residues. Per the germline V gene, CDR1 is DFQATT and CDR2 is SNEGSKA (reference sequence). V was shortened by 5 bases and J by 10 bases, with 17 bases between the two germline ends. The DNA for the CDR3 is TGCAGTGCTTCCCCTAGAGACGAGGACTACACCTTC. Its translation is CSASPRDEDYTF.

This sequence joins TRBV6-2 or TRBV6-3 and TRBJ1-1; 7 positions agree with TRBD1. V lost 0 bases to trimming and J lost 5 bases; unmatched junction nucleotides: 3. Germline V gene sequence: CDR1 MNHEY, CDR2 SVGEGT. There are 14 residues in the CDR3. The CDR3 sequence: CASSYSTGVTEAFF. The CDR3 DNA is TGTGCCAGCAGTTACTCCACAGGGGTGACTGAAGCTTTCTTT.

The chain couples TRBV11-1 to TRBJ1-1; 7 positions agree with TRBD1. Germline V gene sequence: CDR1 SGHAT, CDR2 FQDESV (reference sequence). Losses at the gene ends were 7 bases for V and 5 bases for J; bases not matched to a gene: 16. CDR3 size: 16 residues. The CDR3 DNA follows: TGTGCCAGCACCGCGCGGGGGGCAGGGGGTTGGACTGAAGCTTTCTTT. Translating it yields CASTARGAGGWTEAFF.

V is TRBV21-1 and J is TRBJ2-5; the table assigns TRBD1, which was not confirmed against the DNA. The J call may be in error: the DNA end matches TRBJ2-7 better. TRBV21-1 counts as a pseudogene. This CDR3 spans 13 amino acids. The CDR3 loop is CASGPGQGYEQYF. The CDR3 nucleotides read TGTGCCAGCGGTCCGGGACAGGGTTACGAGCAGTACTTC.

In this sample, this clonotype turned up a few times. The rearrangement joins TRBV20-1 to TRBJ2-5, with 7 bases identical to TRBD1. The CDR3 has 14 amino acids. Germline-derived CDR1 and CDR2 are DFQATT and SNEGSKA (reference sequence). Trimming took 5 bases from V and 4 from J; bases not matched to a gene: 10. CDR3 protein: CSAGLDRFAETQYF. In DNA form, the CDR3 reads TGCAGTGCTGGGCTGGACAGGTTCGCAGAGACCCAGTACTTC.

With respect to this clonotype: At one of its ends the junction is not consistent with the germline gene, which may arise from a read error. The CDR3 DNA sequence: TGTACCAGCAGCCAAGATCAGAAGGTCATATACGAGCAGTACTTC. Translating it yields CTSSQDQKVIYEQYF. The genes are TRBV3-1 and TRBJ2-7; D is undetermined. The CDR3 spans 15 residues. CDR1 is LGHDT, CDR2 YNNKEL, per germline (reference sequence).

The CDR3: CASSQQGLAGVRTGELFF. In nucleotides, the CDR3 is TGCGCCAGCAGCCAACAGGGACTAGCGGGAGTAAGAACCGGGGAGCTGTTTTTT. The V and J genes are TRBV4-3 and TRBJ2-2, with 14 bases fitting TRBD2. The CDR3 loop spans 18 amino acids. V gave up 2 bases and J gave up 5 bases; unmatched junction bases: 7. Per germline, CDR1 LGHNA and CDR2 YSLEER.

The J gene is TRBJ2-2, the V gene TRBV27, with no clear D. CDR3 length: 13 residues. Trimming stripped 5 bases from V and 5 bases from J, with 9 bases between. Germline V gene sequence: CDR1 MNHEY, CDR2 SMNVEV (reference sequence). The CDR3 region is CASSETWTGELFF. The CDR3, as DNA: TGTGCCAGCAGTGAGACATGGACCGGGGAGCTGTTTTTT.

This clonotype has a count of ten or more. The chain joins TRBV20-1 to TRBJ2-3; 8 nucleotides agree with TRBD2. The CDR3 covers 14 residues. Germline trimming cut 3 bases from V and 4 bases from J; bases unmatched to any gene: 6. CDR1 DFQATT and CDR2 SNEGSKA come from the germline V gene (reference sequence). CDR3 in amino acids: CSASPGRAADTQYF. CDR3 nucleotides: TGCAGTGCTAGCCCCGGGAGGGCAGCAGATACGCAGTATTTT.

This clonotype was detected ten times or more. The chain links TRBV7-2 to TRBJ2-4; 15 positions agree with TRBD2. From germline, CDR1 is SGHTA and CDR2 FQGNSA. The CDR3 has 17 amino acids. V lost 0 bases to trimming and J lost 9 bases; unmatched junction nucleotides: 6. Here the CDR3 DNA reads TGTGCCAGCAGCTTAGCGGGACTAGCGGGAGGTTCGGGCATTCAGTACTTC. Translation gives CASSLAGLAGGSGIQYF.

This clonotype was recorded many times. This may be a read error, as it is one base from a much larger clone. The V call is TRBV5-1, the J call TRBJ2-7, with D uncertain. The CDR3 extends over 14 amino acids. CDR1 is SGHRS, CDR2 YFSETQ, per germline. The germline V and J ends were trimmed by 0 bases and 2 bases, with 9 bases remaining between them. DNA of the CDR3: TGCGCCAGCAGCTTGGGCGTCAGTCCCTACGAGCAGTACTTC. The encoded protein is CASSLGVSPYEQYF. The full variable domain, with the rest looked up from reference TRBV5-1 and TRBJ2-7, is KAGVTQTPRYLIKTRGQQVTLSCSPISGHRSVSWYQQTPGQGLQFLFEYFSETQRNKGNFPGRFSGRQFSNSRSEMNVSTLELGDSALYLCASSLGVSPYEQYFGPGTRLTVT.

This clonotype was counted ten times or more. The V call is TRBV6-2 or TRBV6-3, the J call TRBJ2-3; 9 nucleotides match TRBD2. The CDR3 has 16 amino acids. The V segment lost 6 bases and the J segment 11 bases; nucleotides outside the gene matches: 18. Germline V gives CDR1 MNHEY, CDR2 SVGEGT. In nucleotides, the CDR3 is TGTGCCAGCAGCCCCTTCGCTAGCGGGGACCAAATGAGGCAGTATTTT. It translates to CASSPFASGDQMRQYF.